This T cell receptor (beta chain) came from a study of neurological immune-mediated disorders. Synthesis of cDNA was performed by 5'RACE using 10-nucleotide random UMIs. TCRdb used MiXCR to reprocess the 5' RACE reads, holding one entry per CDR3 protein. This sample has more than 70,000 distinct CDR3 sequences, with about a sixth found just once. There are many counts of this clonotype. The unsorted libraries originated from 2 million PBMCs that had been stored at -80 C. The CDR3 totals 13 residues. Trimming stripped 0 bases from V and 5 bases from J, with 8 bases between. Germline-derived CDR1 and CDR2 are DFQATT and SNEGSKA (reference sequence).

This TCR came from a woman between 35 and 50 years old in good health. Sample: PBMCs. V is TRBV20-1 and J is TRBJ2-1, with D possibly matching TRBD2 (5 bases). This CDR3 reads CSARDATNNEQFF. CDR3 nucleotide sequence: TGCAGTGCTAGAGATGCGACTAACAATGAGCAGTTCTTC.